The T cell receptor (beta chain) under discussion was sequenced for a study of T cell repertoires in cytomegalovirus infection. Across the study: Public signatures in TCR beta pointed to CMV infection and matching HLA type. Findings and caveats of the study: Across the ex vivo response, the dominant clonotypes were HLA-C-restricted CMV-specific TCR beta clonotypes.

In its sample, this clonotype was seen many times. The target antigen is unknown. This CDR3 is built from 17 residues. The ends lost 7 bases at V and 0 bases at J; junction bases unmatched: 12. Germline CDR1 MNHEY, CDR2 SVGEGT. TCRdb reanalysed the reads using MiXCR and keeps one entry per CDR3 protein. The sample includes hundreds of thousands of distinct CDR3 sequences, roughly 9.3% of them seen just once. Sequenced material: PBMCs. This TCR was recovered from a human donor in good health (CMV status not recorded). Some clones in this sample may be carry-over from other donors' samples. V gene TRBV6-2 or TRBV6-3 combines with J gene TRBJ1-3; 7 nucleotides agree with TRBD1. CDR3 DNA sequence: TGTGCCAGCAACCCTCCCGGACAGGCTCGCTCTGGAAACACCATATATTTT. This translates into CASNPPGQARSGNTIYF.